Shown below are 28 T cell receptor beta chains from a single sample sequenced in a study of blood T cell repertoires in COVID-19. Clones were sequenced by immunoSEQ multiplex PCR, and TCRdb holds only the in-frame ones, with some missing. Of under 300,000 clones in the sample, 85% to 90% are singletons; the top ten hold roughly 3.3%. The sample comprised peripheral blood. The receptors originated from a woman aged 40 to 50 with acute or convalescent COVID-19.

The chain recombines TRBV19 with TRBJ1-5; the D gene is possibly TRBD1 (5 bases). The CDR3 has 16 amino acids. V was clipped by 3 bases and J by 0 bases, with 12 bases between them. Germline loops: CDR1 LNHDA, CDR2 SQIVND (reference sequence). CDR3 DNA sequence: TGTGCCAGTAGTATTGGCGGCAGGGCTAGCAATCAGCCCCAGCATTTT. Translated: CASSIGGRASNQPQHF. Filled out from reference TRBV19 and TRBJ1-5, the complete variable domain reads DGGITQSPKYLFRKEGQNVTLSCEQNLNHDAMYWYRQDPGQGLRLIYYSQIVNDFQKGDIAEGYSVSREKKESFPLTVTSAQKNPTAFYLCASSIGGRASNQPQHFGDGTRLSIL.

The CDR3 region has the DNA TGCGCCAGCAGCTGGCGGGGGGACCATAGCACAGATACGCAGTATTTT. It codes for CASSWRGDHSTDTQYF. The gene calls are TRBV5-1 and TRBJ2-3, with 8 bases matching TRBD2. The CDR3 has 16 residues. Trimming at V came to 3 bases and at J to 0 bases, leaving 6 bases not matched to a gene. CDR1 SGHRS and CDR2 YFSETQ come from the germline V gene.

The V and J genes are TRBV3-1 (or the pseudogene TRBV3-2) and TRBJ2-3; 14 nucleotides align to TRBD2. Germline CDR1 is LGHDT and CDR2 is YNNKEL (reference sequence). Trimming removed 5 bases from V and 4 bases from J; junction bases left unmatched: 5. The length of the CDR3 is 16 residues. CDR3 loop: CASSFPGLAGADTQYF. As DNA, the CDR3 is TGTGCCAGCAGCTTTCCGGGACTAGCGGGAGCAGATACGCAGTATTTT.

This clone was seen only a few times. The chain recombines TRBV6-6 with TRBJ1-6; no reliable D call. The germline V gene encodes CDR1 MNHNY and CDR2 SVGAGI (reference sequence). This CDR3 contains 13 residues. Deletions cut 2 bases from V and 5 bases from J, with 4 bases between. Here the CDR3 DNA reads TGTGCCAGCAGTTACGTAGATAATTCACCCCTCCACTTT. Its protein product is CASSYVDNSPLHF.

In this sample, this clone turned up once. This chain joins TRBV5-1 and TRBJ2-3; 10 positions match TRBD2. From germline, CDR1 is SGHRS and CDR2 YFSETQ. The V gene end was trimmed by 2 bases and the J gene end by 3 bases; junction bases not matched to a gene: 3. The CDR3 length is 15 residues. The CDR3 coding sequence is TGCGCCAGCAGCTTAGGACTAGCGGTTACAGATACGCAGTATTTT. Its translation: CASSLGLAVTDTQYF.

The chain couples TRBV4-2 to TRBJ2-4; TRBD2 aligns across 9 bases. This CDR3 comprises 16 residues. The J segment lost 5 bases and the V segment lost 0 bases, leaving 5 bases of the junction unmatched. CDR1 and CDR2 (germline): LGHNA, YNFKEQ. CDR3 sequence reads: CASSQESGGPQNIQYF. The CDR3 nucleotides are TGTGCCAGCAGCCAAGAGAGCGGGGGGCCACAAAACATTCAGTACTTC.

The V call is TRBV12-5, the J call TRBJ2-1; weak D call: TRBD1 (6 bases). This CDR3 has 15 residues. Trimming left V 5 bases short and J 0 bases short, with 11 bases between. Germline loops: CDR1 LGHNT, CDR2 FRNRAP. The DNA of the CDR3 is TGTGCTAGTGGTACCGGACAGAGCTCCTACAATGAGCAGTTCTTC. It translates to CASGTGQSSYNEQFF. Full variable domain (outside the CDR3, taken from reference TRBV12-5 and TRBJ2-1): DARVTQTPRHKVTEMGQEVTMRCQPILGHNTVFWYRQTMMQGLELLAYFRNRAPLDDSGMPKDRFSAEMPDATLATLKIQPSEPRDSAVYFCASGTGQSSYNEQFFGPGTRLTVL.

The chain combines TRBV6-1 with TRBJ1-4; 7 nucleotides align to TRBD1. Germline V gives CDR1 MNHNS, CDR2 SASEGT. CDR3 size: 13 residues. J lost 11 bases, V lost 3 bases, and 6 bases had no gene match. In DNA, the CDR3 is TGTGCCAGCAGTGAGCCCGACAGGGATAAACTGTTTTTT. It specifies CASSEPDRDKLFF.

CDR3 loop: CSVEDRDWGYTF. In DNA form, the CDR3 reads TGCAGCGTTGAAGATCGGGACTGGGGCTACACCTTC. This chain joins TRBV29-1 and TRBJ1-2; D perhaps matches TRBD1 (5 bases). Trimming removed 0 bases at V and 8 bases at J, with 10 bases between. The CDR3 is 12 amino acids. The germline CDR1 and CDR2 sequences are SQVTM and ANQGSEA. Using reference TRBV29-1 and TRBJ1-2 for the parts outside the CDR3, the full variable domain is SAVISQKPSRDICQRGTSLTIQCQVDSQVTMMFWYRQQPGQSLTLIATANQGSEATYESGFVIDKFPISRPNLTFSTLTVSNMSPEDSSIYLCSVEDRDWGYTFGSGTRLTVV.

The chain links TRBV4-2 to TRBJ1-2, with D possibly matching TRBD1 (5 bases). This CDR3 is built from 15 residues. Germline V gene data show CDR1 as LGHNA and CDR2 as YNFKEQ. V dropped 0 bases and J dropped 3 bases, with 11 bases sitting between them. Written as DNA, the CDR3 is TGTGCCAGCAGCCAAGAAGGGGAATATGACTATGGCTACACCTTC. It encodes CASSQEGEYDYGYTF.

The V gene is TRBV19, the J gene TRBJ1-1; 7 nucleotides line up with TRBD1. This CDR3 comprises 13 residues. The V segment lost 3 bases and the J segment 4 bases; nucleotides outside the gene matches: 2. Germline lookup yields CDR1 LNHDA and CDR2 SQIVND (reference sequence). The CDR3 reads CASSIQGVTEAFF. In DNA, the CDR3 is TGTGCCAGTAGTATCCAGGGGGTCACTGAAGCTTTCTTT.

V and J are TRBV6-6 and TRBJ1-1, with 8 bases identical to TRBD1. Germline V CDR1 and CDR2: MNHNY, SVGAGI (reference sequence). V was pared by 8 bases and J by 1 base, with 6 bases of the junction left unmatched. The CDR3 has 14 amino acids. The CDR3 nucleotides read TGTGCCAGCCCCAGGGGGCGTGGGAACACTGAAGCTTTCTTT. Amino acids: CASPRGRGNTEAFF.

The gene calls are TRBV27 and TRBJ2-3; a possible D gene is TRBD2 (7 bases). CDR3 length equals 16 residues. The V end lost 2 bases, the J end lost 8 bases, and 20 bases lay between the germline ends. CDR1 is MNHEY, CDR2 SMNVEV, per germline (reference sequence). The CDR3 is CASSLIGRGPSGTQYF. For the CDR3, the DNA is TGTGCCAGCAGTTTAATAGGGCGGGGGCCCTCAGGTACGCAGTATTTT.

V gene TRBV5-1 combines with J gene TRBJ1-3, with 8 bases fitting TRBD1. With 4 bases clipped from V and 0 bases from J, the junction kept 9 bases outside the gene matches. Germline CDR1 is SGHRS and CDR2 is YFSETQ. The CDR3 totals 17 residues. DNA of the CDR3: TGCGCCAGCAGCCAAGGAGACAGGGGATTCTCTGGAAACACCATATATTTT. It specifies CASSQGDRGFSGNTIYF.

This clone was detected only once. V is TRBV6-5 and J is TRBJ1-5, with TRBD1 as a possible D gene (5 bases). Germline CDR1 reads MNHEY; CDR2 reads SVGAGI. V was pared by 0 bases and J by 5 bases, with 11 bases between. The CDR3 is 15 residues long. The CDR3, as DNA: TGTGCCAGCAGTTACTCGGAAGGAGGGGATCAGCCCCAGCATTTT. Encoded protein: CASSYSEGGDQPQHF.

V is TRBV7-8 and J is TRBJ1-1; D gene ambiguous. Trimming took 2 bases from V and 1 from J, leaving 5 bases between them. The germline gives CDR1 SGHVS, CDR2 FQNEAQ. The CDR3 is 13 amino acids. CDR3 nucleotide sequence: TGTGCCAGCAGCTTACCGGGGAACACTGAAGCTTTCTTT. This codes for CASSLPGNTEAFF.

This clone showed up just a few times. The J gene is TRBJ1-2, the V gene TRBV6-4; D is unclear. The CDR3 length is 13 residues. The V end lost 8 bases, the J end lost 0 bases, and 10 bases lay between the germline ends. Germline V lookup: CDR1 MRHNA, CDR2 SNTAGT. This CDR3 is CASAPGPNYGYTF. The CDR3 coding sequence is TGTGCCAGCGCCCCGGGTCCTAACTATGGCTACACCTTC.

The rearrangement links TRBV18 to TRBJ2-1; the D gene is possibly TRBD1 (5 bases). The V gene lost 5 bases and the J gene lost 10 bases, with 18 bases spanning the gap. The V gene's germline CDR1 is KGHSH and CDR2 LQKENI. This CDR3 spans 14 amino acids. CDR3 in amino acids: CASSEAGPSEEQFF. The DNA of the CDR3 is TGTGCCAGCTCAGAGGCAGGGCCCTCTGAAGAGCAGTTCTTC.

V is TRBV2 and J is TRBJ1-1; 8 positions match TRBD1. The CDR3 consists of 18 residues. V lost 2 bases to trimming and J lost 6 bases; unmatched junction nucleotides: 17. Germline V gene sequence: CDR1 SNHLY, CDR2 FYNNEI. The DNA for the CDR3 is TGTGCCAGCAGTGAATCGGCAGGGGGCCGAGGGTGGGTACCTGAAGCTTTCTTT. Residues: CASSESAGGRGWVPEAFF.

The V call is TRBV10-3, the J call TRBJ1-3; 7 nucleotides align to TRBD1. The junction had 4 bases not matched to a gene; V was cut back by 8 bases and J by 0 bases. The CDR3 is 14 residues long. In germline, CDR1 is ENHRY, CDR2 SYGVKD. In nucleotides, the CDR3 is TGTGCCATCGCAGGGGGGCCCTCTGGAAACACCATATATTTT. Translated: CAIAGGPSGNTIYF.

CDR3 bases: TGTGCCAGCAGGAGGGGACAGCAATACAATGAGCAGTTCTTC. Its translation: CASRRGQQYNEQFF. This rearrangement joins TRBV6-5 to TRBJ2-1, with 7 nucleotides matching TRBD1. The CDR3 has 14 amino acids. Germline V gives CDR1 MNHEY, CDR2 SVGAGI. V shed 6 bases and J 4 bases; nucleotides not matched to a gene: 6.

This rearrangement joins TRBV24-1 to TRBJ1-2; 8 bases agree with TRBD1. The CDR3 loop spans 12 amino acids. J lost 8 bases, V lost 7 bases, and 5 bases had no gene match. From germline, CDR1 is KGHDR and CDR2 SFDVKD. The CDR3 here is CATSQTGDGYTF. CDR3 DNA: TGTGCCACCAGCCAGACAGGGGACGGCTACACCTTC.

This clone was picked up one time. The chain employs TRBV12-3 or TRBV12-4 and TRBJ2-2, with D maybe TRBD2 (5 bases). The CDR3 loop spans 13 amino acids. In nucleotides, the CDR3 is TGTGCTGCCGGGGTCTCGAACACCGGGGAGCTGTTTTTT. This codes for CAAGVSNTGELFF.

Notes on this clone: A much larger clone lies a single base off, so this may be a read error. The rearrangement links TRBV6-5 to TRBJ1-1; D possibly corresponds to TRBD1 (6 bases). CDR3 length equals 13 residues. The germline CDR1 and CDR2 sequences are MNHEY and SVGAGI. Trimming removed 6 bases at V and 1 base at J, with 9 bases between. The CDR3 here is CASRRGTNTEAFF. The CDR3 nucleotides are TGTGCCAGCAGGAGGGGGACGAACACTGAAGCTTTCTTT.

In its sample, this clone was seen once. This rearrangement joins TRBV3-1 (or the pseudogene TRBV3-2) to TRBJ1-6; 9 bases are shared with TRBD1. This CDR3 has 14 residues. After removal of 6 bases from V and 7 bases from J, the junction contained 4 bases not matched to a gene. In germline, CDR1 is LGHDT, CDR2 YNNKEL (reference sequence). This CDR3 reads CASRPGQGNSPLHF. The DNA for the CDR3 is TGTGCCAGCAGACCGGGACAGGGAAATTCACCCCTCCACTTT.

The chain recombines TRBV18 with TRBJ2-1, with 12 nucleotides matching TRBD2. CDR1 is KGHSH, CDR2 LQKENI, per germline. V shed 2 bases, J shed 0 bases, and the junction held 2 bases outside the gene matches. This CDR3 has 17 residues. The CDR3 DNA follows: TGTGCCAGCTCACCAACTAGCGGGAGGAGCTCCTACAATGAGCAGTTCTTC. Amino acid sequence: CASSPTSGRSSYNEQFF. The whole variable domain, remainder taken from reference TRBV18 and TRBJ2-1, is NAGVMQNPRHLVRRRGQEARLRCSPMKGHSHVYWYRQLPEEGLKFMVYLQKENIIDESGMPKERFSAEFPKEGPSILRIQQVVRGDSAAYFCASSPTSGRSSYNEQFFGPGTRLTVL.

The rearrangement joins TRBV13 to TRBJ1-1; 9 bases match TRBD1. CDR1 and CDR2 (germline): PRHDT, FYEKMQ (reference sequence). V lost 7 bases to trimming and J lost 1 base; unmatched junction nucleotides: 13. The length of the CDR3 is 17 residues. For the CDR3, the DNA is TGTGCCAGCACCCCTTCTACAGGGGGCTGGAGGAACACTGAAGCTTTCTTT. Translation: CASTPSTGGWRNTEAFF.

The J gene is TRBJ2-3, the V gene TRBV5-1, with 11 bases fitting TRBD2. The CDR3 covers 17 residues. In germline, CDR1 is SGHRS, CDR2 YFSETQ. V dropped 0 bases and J dropped 9; count of bases not matched to a gene: 12. The CDR3 DNA sequence: TGCGCCAGCAGCTTGGAGGGACTAGCGGTGCAGGGGAGGACGCAGTATTTT. This translates into CASSLEGLAVQGRTQYF.